This T cell receptor beta chain was captured in a study of blood T cell repertoires in COVID-19. Whole-study context: Nucleic acid was either cDNA or gDNA, and it came from T cells, B-cell-depleted T cells, or PBMCs.

Libraries were prepared by immunoSEQ multiplex PCR; TCRdb keeps only in-frame clonotypes and omits some of them. The profile shows under 350,000 clones, more than 85% of them singletons. What was sequenced was peripheral blood. This clonotype was sampled from a man in his late teens or twenties with active or convalescent COVID-19.

The CDR3 reads CASRLTSGLGNTIYF. DNA for the CDR3: TGTGCCAGCAGACTCACCTCCGGGTTAGGAAACACCATATATTTT. This sequence joins TRBV6-7 and TRBJ1-3; D not resolved. TRBV6-7 is noted as an ORF with a role that remains uncertain. The germline V and J ends were trimmed by 6 bases and 4 bases, with 16 bases remaining between them. The CDR3 length is 15 residues.